This T cell receptor beta chain emerged from a study of shared clonotypes between healthy human individuals. Findings of the study overall: Sampling involved blood alone; tissue repertoires likely differ.

CD4+ cells yielded CD45RA+ naive and CD45RA-negative memory subsets. Concerning this clone itself: The antigen remains unidentified. Other DNA sequences in this specimen translate into the identical CDR3.

The CDR3 contains 15 residues. Germline V gives CDR1 SGDLS, CDR2 YYNGEE. The V gene lost 0 bases and the J gene lost 1 base, with 8 bases spanning the gap. Profiling relied on immunoSEQ multiplex PCR, and the TCRdb table lists in-frame clones only, not all of them. Among 2 million to 3 million clones listed, around 90% were seen once. The sequence came from a man in his late teens or twenties in good health. The specimen sequenced was naive CD4+ T cells sorted from blood. Subset indicated: CD45RA+ positively selected. V gene TRBV9 combines with J gene TRBJ1-5; the D is unclear. CDR3 in amino acids: CASSVEGSSNQPQHF. The CDR3 nucleotides read TGTGCCAGCAGCGTAGAGGGATCCAGCAATCAGCCCCAGCATTTT. The whole variable domain, filled in from reference TRBV9 and TRBJ1-5, reads DSGVTQTPKHLITATGQRVTLRCSPRSGDLSVYWYQQSLDQGLQFLIQYYNGEERAKGNILERFSAQQFPDLHSELNLSSLELGDSALYFCASSVEGSSNQPQHFGDGTRLSIL.